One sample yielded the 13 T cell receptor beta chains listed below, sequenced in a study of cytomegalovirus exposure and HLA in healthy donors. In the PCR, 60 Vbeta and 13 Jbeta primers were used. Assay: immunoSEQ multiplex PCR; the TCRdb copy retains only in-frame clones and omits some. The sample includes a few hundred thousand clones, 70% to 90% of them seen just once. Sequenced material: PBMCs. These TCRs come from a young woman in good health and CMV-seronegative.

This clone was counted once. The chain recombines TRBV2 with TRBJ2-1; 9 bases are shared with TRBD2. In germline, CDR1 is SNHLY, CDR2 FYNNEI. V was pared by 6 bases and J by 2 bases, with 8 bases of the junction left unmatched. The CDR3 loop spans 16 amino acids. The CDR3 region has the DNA TGTGCCAGCAGCCGAATAGCGGGGGAAACCTACAATGAGCAGTTCTTC. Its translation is CASSRIAGETYNEQFF.

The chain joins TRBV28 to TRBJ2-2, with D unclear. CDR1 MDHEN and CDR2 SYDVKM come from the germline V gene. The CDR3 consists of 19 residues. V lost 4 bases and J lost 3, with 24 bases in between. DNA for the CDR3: TGTGCCAGCAGTTACCCCCGACCGGAGTACGCCTTGGACACCGGGGAGCTGTTTTTT. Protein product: CASSYPRPEYALDTGELFF.

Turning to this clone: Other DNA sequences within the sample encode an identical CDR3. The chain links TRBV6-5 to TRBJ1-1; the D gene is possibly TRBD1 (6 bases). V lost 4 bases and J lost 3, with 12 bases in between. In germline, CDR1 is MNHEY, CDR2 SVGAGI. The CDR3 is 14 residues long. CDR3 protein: CASSSQGYDTEAFF. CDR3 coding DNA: TGTGCCAGCAGTTCACAGGGTTACGACACTGAAGCTTTCTTT.

The CDR3 nucleotides read TGTGCCAGTAGCCCGGACAGGGCGGAGCAGTTCTTC. Encoded protein: CASSPDRAEQFF. The rearrangement joins TRBV19 to TRBJ2-1; 8 nucleotides agree with TRBD1. The V and J ends lost 6 bases and 10 bases, in that order; junction bases with no gene match: 5. The CDR3 runs 12 residues. Germline V CDR1 and CDR2: LNHDA, SQIVND (reference sequence).

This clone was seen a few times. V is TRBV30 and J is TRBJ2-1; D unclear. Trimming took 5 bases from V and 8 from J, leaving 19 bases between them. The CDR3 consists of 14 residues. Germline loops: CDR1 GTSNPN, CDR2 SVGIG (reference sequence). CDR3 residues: CAWLSSRVEYEQFF. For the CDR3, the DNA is TGTGCCTGGCTGTCCAGTCGGGTCGAATATGAGCAGTTCTTC.

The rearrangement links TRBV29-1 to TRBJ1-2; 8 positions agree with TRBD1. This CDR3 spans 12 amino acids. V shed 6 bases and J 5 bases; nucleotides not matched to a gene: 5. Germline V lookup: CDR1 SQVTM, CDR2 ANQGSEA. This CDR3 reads CSVPQGAYGYTF. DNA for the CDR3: TGCAGCGTCCCCCAGGGGGCATATGGCTACACCTTC.

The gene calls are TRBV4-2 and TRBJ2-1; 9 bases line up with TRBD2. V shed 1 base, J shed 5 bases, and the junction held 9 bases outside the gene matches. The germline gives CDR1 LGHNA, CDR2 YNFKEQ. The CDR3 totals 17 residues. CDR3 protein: CASSQAGAAGGHNEQFF. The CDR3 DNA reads TGTGCCAGCAGCCAAGCGGGGGCAGCGGGGGGACACAATGAGCAGTTCTTC.

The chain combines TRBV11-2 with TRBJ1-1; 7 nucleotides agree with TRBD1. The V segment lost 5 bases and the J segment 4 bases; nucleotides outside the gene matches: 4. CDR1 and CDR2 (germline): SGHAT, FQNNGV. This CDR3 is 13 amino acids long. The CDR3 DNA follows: TGTGCCAGCAGCCTACAGGGGCGCACTGAAGCTTTCTTT. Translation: CASSLQGRTEAFF.

CDR3 amino acids: CASSVNGMNTEAFF. The CDR3 region has the DNA TGTGCCAGCAGCGTAAACGGGATGAACACTGAAGCTTTCTTT. The genes are TRBV9 and TRBJ1-1; no clear D. V lost 1 base and J lost 0, with 7 bases in between. The CDR3 is 14 residues long. Germline values: CDR1 SGDLS, CDR2 YYNGEE. The full variable domain, with the rest looked up from reference TRBV9 and TRBJ1-1, is DSGVTQTPKHLITATGQRVTLRCSPRSGDLSVYWYQQSLDQGLQFLIQYYNGEERAKGNILERFSAQQFPDLHSELNLSSLELGDSALYFCASSVNGMNTEAFFGQGTRLTVV.

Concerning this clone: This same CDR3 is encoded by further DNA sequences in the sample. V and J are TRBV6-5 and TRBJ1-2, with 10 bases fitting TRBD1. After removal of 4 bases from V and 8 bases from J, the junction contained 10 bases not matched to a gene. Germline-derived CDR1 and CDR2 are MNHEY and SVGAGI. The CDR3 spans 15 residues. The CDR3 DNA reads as TGTGCCAGCAGTTCACCCCGACAGGGGGCGAGCGGCTACACCTTC. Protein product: CASSSPRQGASGYTF.

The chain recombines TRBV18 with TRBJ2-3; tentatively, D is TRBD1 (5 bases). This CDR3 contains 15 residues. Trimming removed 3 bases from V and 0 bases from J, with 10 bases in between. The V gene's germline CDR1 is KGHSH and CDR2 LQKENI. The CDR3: CASSPTVTSTDTQYF. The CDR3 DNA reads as TGTGCCAGCTCACCGACAGTAACTAGCACAGATACGCAGTATTTT.

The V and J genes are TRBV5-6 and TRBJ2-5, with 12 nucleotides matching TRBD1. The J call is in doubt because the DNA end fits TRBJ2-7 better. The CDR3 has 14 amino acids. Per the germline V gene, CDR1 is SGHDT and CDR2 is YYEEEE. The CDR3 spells CASSYGTGGREQYF. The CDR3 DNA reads TGTGCCAGCAGCTACGGGACAGGGGGCCGCGAGCAGTACTTC.

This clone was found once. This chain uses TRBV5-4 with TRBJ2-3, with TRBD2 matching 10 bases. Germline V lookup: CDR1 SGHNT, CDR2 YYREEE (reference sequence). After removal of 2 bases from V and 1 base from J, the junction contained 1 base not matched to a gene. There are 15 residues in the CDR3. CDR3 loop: CASSLAGGRTDTQYF. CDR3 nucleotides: TGTGCCAGCAGCTTAGCGGGGGGGCGCACAGATACGCAGTATTTT.